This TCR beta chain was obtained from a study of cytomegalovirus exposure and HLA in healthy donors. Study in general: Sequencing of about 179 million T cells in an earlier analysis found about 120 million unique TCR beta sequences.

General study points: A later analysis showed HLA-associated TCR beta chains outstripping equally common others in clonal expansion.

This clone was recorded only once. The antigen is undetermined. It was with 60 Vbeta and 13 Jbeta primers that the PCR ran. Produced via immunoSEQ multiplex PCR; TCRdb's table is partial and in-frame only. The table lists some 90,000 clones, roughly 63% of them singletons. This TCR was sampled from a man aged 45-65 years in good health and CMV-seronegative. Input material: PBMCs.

CDR3 bases: TGTGCCAGCAGTTCCCTATATGGCTACACCTTC. Translating it yields CASSSLYGYTF. The chain is built from TRBV6-6 and TRBJ1-2, with no clear D. The CDR3 consists of 11 residues. CDR1 and CDR2 from the germline V gene are MNHNY and SVGAGI (reference sequence). Trimming removed 4 bases at V and 5 bases at J, with 5 bases between.